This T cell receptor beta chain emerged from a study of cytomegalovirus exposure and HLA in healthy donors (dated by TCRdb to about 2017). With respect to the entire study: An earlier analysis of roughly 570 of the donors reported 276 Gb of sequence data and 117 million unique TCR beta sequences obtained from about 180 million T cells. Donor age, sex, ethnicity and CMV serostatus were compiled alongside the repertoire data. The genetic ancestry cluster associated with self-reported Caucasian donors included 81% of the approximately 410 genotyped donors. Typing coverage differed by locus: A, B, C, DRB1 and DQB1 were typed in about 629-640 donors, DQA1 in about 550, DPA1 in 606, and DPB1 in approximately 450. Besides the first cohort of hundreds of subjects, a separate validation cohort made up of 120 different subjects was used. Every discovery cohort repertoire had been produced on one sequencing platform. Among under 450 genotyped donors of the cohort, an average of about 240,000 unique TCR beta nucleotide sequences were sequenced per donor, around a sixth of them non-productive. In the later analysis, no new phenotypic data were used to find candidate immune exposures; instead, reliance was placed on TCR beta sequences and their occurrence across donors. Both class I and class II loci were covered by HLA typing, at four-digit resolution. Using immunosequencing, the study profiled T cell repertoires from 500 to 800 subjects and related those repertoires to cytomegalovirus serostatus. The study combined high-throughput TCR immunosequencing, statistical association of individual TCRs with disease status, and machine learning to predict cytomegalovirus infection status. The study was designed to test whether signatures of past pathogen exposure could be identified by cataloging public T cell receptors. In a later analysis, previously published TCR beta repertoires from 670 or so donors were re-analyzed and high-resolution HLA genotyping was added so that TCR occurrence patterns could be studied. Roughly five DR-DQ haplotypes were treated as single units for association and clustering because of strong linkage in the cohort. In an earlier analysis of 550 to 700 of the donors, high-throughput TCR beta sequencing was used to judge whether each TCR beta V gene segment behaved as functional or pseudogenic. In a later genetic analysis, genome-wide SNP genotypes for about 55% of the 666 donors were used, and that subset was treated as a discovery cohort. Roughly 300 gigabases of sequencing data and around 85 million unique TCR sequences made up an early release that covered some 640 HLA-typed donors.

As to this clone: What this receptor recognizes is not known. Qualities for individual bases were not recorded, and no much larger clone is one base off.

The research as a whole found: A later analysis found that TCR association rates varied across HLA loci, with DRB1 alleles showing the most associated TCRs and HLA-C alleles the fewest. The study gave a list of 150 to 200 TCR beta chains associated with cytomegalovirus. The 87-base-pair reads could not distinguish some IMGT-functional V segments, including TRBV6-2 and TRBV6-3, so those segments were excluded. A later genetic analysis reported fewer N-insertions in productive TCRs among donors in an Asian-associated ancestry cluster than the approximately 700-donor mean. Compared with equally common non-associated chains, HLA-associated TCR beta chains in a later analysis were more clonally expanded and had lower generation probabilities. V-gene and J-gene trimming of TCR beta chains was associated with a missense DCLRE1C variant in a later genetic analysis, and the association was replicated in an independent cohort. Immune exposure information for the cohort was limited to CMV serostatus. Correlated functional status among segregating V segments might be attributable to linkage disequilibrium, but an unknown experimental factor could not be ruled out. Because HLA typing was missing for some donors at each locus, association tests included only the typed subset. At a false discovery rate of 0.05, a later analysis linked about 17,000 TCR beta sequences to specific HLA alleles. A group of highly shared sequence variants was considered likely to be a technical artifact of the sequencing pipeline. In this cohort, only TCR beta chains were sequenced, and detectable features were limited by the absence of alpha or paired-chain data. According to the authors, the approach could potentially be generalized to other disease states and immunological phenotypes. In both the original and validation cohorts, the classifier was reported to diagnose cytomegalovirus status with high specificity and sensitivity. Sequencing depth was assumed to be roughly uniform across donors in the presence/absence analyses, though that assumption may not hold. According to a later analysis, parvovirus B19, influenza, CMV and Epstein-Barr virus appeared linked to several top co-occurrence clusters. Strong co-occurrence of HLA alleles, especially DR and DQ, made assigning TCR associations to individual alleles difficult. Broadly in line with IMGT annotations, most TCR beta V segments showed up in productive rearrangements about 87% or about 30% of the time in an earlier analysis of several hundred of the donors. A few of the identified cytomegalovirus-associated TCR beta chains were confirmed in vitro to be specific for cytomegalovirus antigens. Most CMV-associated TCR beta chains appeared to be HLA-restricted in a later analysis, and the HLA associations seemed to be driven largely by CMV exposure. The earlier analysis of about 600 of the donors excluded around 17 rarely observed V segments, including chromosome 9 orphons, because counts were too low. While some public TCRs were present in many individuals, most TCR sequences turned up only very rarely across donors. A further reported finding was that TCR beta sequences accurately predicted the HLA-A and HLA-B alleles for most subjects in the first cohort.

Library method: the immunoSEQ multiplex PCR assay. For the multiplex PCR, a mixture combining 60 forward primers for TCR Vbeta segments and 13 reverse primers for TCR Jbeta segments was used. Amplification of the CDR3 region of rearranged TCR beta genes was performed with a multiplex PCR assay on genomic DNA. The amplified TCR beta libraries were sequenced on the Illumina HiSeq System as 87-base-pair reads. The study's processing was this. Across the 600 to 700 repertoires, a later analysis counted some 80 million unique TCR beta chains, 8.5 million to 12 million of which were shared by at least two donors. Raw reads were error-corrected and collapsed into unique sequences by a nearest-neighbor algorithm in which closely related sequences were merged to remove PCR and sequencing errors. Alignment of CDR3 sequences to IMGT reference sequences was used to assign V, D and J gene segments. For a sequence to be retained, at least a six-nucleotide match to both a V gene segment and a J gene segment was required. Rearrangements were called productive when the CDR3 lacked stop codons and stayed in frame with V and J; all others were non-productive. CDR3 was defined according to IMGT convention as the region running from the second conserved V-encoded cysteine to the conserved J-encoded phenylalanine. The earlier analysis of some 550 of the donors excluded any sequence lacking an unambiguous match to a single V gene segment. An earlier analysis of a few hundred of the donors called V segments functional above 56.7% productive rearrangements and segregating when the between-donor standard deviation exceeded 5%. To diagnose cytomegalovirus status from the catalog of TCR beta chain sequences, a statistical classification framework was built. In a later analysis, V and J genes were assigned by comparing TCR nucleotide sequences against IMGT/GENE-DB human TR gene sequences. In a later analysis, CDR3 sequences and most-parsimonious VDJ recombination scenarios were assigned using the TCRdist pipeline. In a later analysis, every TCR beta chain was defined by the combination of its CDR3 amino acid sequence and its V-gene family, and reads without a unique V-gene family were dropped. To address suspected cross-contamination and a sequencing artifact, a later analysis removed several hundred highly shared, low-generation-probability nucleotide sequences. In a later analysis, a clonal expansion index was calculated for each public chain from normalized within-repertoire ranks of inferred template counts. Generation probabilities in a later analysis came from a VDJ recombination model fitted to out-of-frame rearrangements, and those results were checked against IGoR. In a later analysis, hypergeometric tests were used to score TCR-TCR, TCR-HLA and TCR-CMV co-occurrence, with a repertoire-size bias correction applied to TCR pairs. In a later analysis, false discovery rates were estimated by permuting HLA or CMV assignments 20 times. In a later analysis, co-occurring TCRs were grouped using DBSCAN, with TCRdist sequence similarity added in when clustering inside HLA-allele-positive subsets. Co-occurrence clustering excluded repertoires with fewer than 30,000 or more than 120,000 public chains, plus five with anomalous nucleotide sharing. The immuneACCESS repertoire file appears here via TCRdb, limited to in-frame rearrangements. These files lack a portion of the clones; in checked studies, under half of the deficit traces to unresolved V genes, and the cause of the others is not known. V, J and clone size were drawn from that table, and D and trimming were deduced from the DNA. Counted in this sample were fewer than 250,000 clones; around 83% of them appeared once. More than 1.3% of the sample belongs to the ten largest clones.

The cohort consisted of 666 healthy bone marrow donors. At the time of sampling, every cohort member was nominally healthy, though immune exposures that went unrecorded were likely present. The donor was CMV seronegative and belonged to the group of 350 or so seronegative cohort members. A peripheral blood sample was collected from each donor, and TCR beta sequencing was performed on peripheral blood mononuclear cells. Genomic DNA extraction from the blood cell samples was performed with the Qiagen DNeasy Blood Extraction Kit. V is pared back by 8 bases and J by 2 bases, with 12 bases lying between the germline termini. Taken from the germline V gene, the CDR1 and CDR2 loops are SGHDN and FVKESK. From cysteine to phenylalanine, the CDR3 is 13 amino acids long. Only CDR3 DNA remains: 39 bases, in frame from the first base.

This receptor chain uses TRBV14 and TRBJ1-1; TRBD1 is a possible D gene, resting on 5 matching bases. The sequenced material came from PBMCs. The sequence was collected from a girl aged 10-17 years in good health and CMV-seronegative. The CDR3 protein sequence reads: CASGKGINTEAFF. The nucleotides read TGTGCCAGCGGAAAGGGGATTAACACTGAAGCTTTCTTT.